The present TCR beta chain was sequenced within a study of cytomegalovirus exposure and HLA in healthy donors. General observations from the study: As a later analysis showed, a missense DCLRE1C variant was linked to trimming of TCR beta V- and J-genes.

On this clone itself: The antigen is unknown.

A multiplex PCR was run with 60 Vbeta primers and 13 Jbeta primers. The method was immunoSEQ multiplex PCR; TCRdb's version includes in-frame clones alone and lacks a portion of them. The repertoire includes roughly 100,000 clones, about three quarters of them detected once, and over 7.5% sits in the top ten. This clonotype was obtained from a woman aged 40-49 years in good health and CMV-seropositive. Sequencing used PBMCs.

CDR3 protein: CASSSTSGGTSYNEQFF. The CDR3 DNA is TGTGCCAGCAGCTCTACTAGCGGGGGGACCTCCTACAATGAGCAGTTCTTC. The chain couples TRBV7-3 to TRBJ2-1, with 12 bases matching TRBD2. This CDR3 is 17 amino acids long. Germline CDR1 and CDR2: SGHTA and FQGTGA. Trimming at V came to 4 bases and at J to 0 bases, leaving 4 bases not matched to a gene. Combining the CDR3 with reference TRBV7-3 and TRBJ2-1 gives the whole variable domain GAGVSQTPSNKVTEKGKYVELRCDPISGHTALYWYRQSLGQGPEFLIYFQGTGAADDSGLPNDRFFAVRPEGSVSTLKIQRTERGDSAVYLCASSSTSGGTSYNEQFFGPGTRLTVL.